This entry features one T cell receptor beta chain sequence. The data were obtained in a study of blood T cell repertoires in COVID-19. Looking at the study overall: The United States, Italy and Spain provided the acute and convalescent COVID-19 samples.

Sequenced by immunoSEQ multiplex PCR; TCRdb stores in-frame clones only, minus some. Found here are around 310,000 clones, around 90% of them singletons; the top ten hold about 6.8%. The CDR3 sequence is 19 residues long. The germline gives CDR1 LGHNA, CDR2 YSLEER. V lost 0 bases and J lost 0; bases outside the gene matches: 6. The sequencing input was peripheral blood. The TCR sequence derives from a woman in her 30s with COVID-19, enrolled during active disease. V gene TRBV4-3 combines with J gene TRBJ2-3; 13 nucleotides align to TRBD2. This chain's CDR3 is CASSQDLLTSGRSTDTQYF. The CDR3 DNA reads as TGCGCCAGCAGCCAAGATCTTTTGACTAGCGGGAGGAGCACAGATACGCAGTATTTT.